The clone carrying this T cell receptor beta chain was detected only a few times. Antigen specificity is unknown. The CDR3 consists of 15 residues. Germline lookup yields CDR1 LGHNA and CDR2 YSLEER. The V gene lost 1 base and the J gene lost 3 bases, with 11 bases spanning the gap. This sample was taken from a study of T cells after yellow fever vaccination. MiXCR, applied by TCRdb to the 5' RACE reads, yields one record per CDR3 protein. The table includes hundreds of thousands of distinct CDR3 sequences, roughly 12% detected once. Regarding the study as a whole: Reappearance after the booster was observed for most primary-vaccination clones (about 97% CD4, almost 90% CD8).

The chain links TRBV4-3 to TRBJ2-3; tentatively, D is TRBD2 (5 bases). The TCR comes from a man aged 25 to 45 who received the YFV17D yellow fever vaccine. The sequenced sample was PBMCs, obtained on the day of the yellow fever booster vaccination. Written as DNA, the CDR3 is TGCGCCAGCAGCCAAGTTGGACTCATAACAGATACGCAGTATTTT. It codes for CASSQVGLITDTQYF.